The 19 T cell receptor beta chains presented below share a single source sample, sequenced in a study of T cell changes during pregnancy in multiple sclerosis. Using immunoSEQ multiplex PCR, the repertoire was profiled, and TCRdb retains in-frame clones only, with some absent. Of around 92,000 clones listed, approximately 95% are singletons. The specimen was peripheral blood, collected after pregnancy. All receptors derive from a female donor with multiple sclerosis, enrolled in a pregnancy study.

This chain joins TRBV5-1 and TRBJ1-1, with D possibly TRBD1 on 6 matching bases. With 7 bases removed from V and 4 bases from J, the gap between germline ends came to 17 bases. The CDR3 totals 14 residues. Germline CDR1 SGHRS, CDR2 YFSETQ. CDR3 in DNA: TGCGCCAGCGCACAAACCGACAGGAGCACTGAAGCTTTCTTT. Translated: CASAQTDRSTEAFF.

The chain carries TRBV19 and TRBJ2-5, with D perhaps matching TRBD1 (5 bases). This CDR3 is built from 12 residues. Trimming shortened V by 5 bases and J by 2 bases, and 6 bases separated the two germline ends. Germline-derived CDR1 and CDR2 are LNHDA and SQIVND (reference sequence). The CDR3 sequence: CASSQGQETQYF. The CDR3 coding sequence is TGTGCCAGTAGTCAGGGACAAGAGACCCAGTACTTC.

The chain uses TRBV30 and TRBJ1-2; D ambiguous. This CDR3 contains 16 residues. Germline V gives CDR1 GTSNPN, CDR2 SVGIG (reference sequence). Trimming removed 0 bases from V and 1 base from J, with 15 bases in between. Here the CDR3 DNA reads TGTGCCTGGAGTGTACGCACAAGCGGAATTAACTATGGCTACACCTTC. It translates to CAWSVRTSGINYGYTF.

CDR3 in DNA: TGTGCCAGCAGTTTAGGGACTAGCGGCTTCCCCAATGAGCAGTTCTTC. It specifies CASSLGTSGFPNEQFF. The chain has TRBV28 and TRBJ2-1, with TRBD2 matching 11 bases. The CDR3 spans 16 residues. The V gene end was trimmed by 2 bases and the J gene end by 6 bases; junction bases not matched to a gene: 6. From germline, CDR1 is MDHEN and CDR2 SYDVKM.

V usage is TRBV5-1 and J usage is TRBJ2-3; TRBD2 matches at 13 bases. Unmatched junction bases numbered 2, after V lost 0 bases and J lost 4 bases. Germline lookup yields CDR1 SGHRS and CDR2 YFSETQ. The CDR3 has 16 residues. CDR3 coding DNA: TGCGCCAGCAGCTTGGGGACTAGCGGGAGTGCAGATACGCAGTATTTT. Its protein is CASSLGTSGSADTQYF.

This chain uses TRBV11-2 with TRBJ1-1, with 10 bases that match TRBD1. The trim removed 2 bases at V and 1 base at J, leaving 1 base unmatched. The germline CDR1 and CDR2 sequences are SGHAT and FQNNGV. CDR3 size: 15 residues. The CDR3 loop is CASSLRDRGNTEAFF. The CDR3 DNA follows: TGTGCCAGCAGCTTAAGGGACAGGGGGAACACTGAAGCTTTCTTT.

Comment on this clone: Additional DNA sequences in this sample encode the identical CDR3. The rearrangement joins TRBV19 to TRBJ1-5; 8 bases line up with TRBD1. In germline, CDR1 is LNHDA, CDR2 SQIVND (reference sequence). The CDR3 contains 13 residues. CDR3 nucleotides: TGTGCGGGAGGGCAGGGGGCGGCTGAGCCCCAGCATTTT. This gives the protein CAGGQGAAEPQHF.

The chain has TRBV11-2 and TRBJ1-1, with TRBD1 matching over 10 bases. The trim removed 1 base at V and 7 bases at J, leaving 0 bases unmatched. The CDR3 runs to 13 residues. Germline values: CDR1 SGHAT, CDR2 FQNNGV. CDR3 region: CASSLGTGGEAFF. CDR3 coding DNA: TGTGCCAGCAGCTTAGGGACAGGGGGTGAAGCTTTCTTT.

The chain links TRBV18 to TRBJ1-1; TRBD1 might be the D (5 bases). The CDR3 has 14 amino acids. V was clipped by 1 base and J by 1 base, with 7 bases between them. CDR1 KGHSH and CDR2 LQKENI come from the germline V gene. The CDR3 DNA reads TGTGCCAGCTCACCACAGGGGAAGAACACTGAAGCTTTCTTT. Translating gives CASSPQGKNTEAFF.

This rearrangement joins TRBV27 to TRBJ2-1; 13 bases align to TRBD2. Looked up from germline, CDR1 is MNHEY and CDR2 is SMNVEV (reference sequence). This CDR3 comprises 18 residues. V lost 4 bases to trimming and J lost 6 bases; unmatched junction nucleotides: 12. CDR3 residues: CASSSATSGRPTGNEQFF. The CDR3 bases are TGTGCCAGCAGTTCCGCGACTAGCGGGAGGCCGACGGGCAATGAGCAGTTCTTC.

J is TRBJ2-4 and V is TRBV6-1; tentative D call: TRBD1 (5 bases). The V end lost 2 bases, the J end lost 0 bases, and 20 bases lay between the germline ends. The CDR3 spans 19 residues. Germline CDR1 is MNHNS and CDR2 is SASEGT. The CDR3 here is CASSELEQAIRLAKNIQYF. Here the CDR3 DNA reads TGTGCCAGCAGTGAATTAGAACAGGCGATACGACTAGCCAAAAACATTCAGTACTTC.

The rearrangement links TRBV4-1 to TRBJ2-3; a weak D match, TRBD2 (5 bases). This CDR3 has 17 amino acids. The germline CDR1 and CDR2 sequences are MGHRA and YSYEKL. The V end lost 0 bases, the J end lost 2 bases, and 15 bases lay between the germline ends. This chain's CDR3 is CASSQDGGGTPTDTQYF. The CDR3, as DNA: TGCGCCAGCAGCCAAGACGGAGGCGGTACACCCACAGATACGCAGTATTTT.

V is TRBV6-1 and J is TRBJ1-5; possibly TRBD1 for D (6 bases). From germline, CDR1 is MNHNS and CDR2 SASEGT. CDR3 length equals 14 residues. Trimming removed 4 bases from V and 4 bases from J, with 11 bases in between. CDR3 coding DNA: TGTGCCAGCAGTGCCAGGGGTCAGAATCAGCCCCAGCATTTT. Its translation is CASSARGQNQPQHF.

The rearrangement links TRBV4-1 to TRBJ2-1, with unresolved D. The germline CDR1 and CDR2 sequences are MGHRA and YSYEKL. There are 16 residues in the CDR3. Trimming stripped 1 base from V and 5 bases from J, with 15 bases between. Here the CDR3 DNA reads TGCGCCAGCAGCCAAGGACTGGGTCCCCGGCACAATGAGCAGTTCTTC. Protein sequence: CASSQGLGPRHNEQFF.

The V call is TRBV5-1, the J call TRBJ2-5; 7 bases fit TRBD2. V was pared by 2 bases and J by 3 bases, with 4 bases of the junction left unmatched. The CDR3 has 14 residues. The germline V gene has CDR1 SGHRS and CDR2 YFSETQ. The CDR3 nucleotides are TGCGCCAGCAGCTTATCCCTAGCGGAAGAGACCCAGTACTTC. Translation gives CASSLSLAEETQYF.

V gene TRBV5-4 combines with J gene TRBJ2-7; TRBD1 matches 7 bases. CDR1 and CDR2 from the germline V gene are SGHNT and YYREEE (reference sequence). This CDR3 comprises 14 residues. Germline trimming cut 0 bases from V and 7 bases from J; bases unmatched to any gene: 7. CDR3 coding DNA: TGTGCCAGCAGCTTGGTGACAGGGACGGGTGAGCAGTACTTC. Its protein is CASSLVTGTGEQYF.

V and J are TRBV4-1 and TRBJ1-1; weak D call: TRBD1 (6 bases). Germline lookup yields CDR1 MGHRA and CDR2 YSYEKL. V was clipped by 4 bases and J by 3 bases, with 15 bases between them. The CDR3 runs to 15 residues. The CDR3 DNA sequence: TGCGCCAGCAGCCGACTTACAGGGCCGTACACTGAAGCTTTCTTT. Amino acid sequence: CASSRLTGPYTEAFF.

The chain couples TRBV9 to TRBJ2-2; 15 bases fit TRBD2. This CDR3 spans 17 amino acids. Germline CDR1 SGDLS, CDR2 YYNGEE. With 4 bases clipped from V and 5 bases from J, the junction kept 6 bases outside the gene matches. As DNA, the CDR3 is TGTGCCAGCAGCAGGACTAGCGGGAGGGCGAGAACCGGGGAGCTGTTTTTT. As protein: CASSRTSGRARTGELFF.

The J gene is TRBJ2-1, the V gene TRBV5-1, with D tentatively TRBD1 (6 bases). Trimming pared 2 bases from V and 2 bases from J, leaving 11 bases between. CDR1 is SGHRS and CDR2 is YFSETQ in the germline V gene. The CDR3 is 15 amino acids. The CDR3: CASSFRGQPYNEQFF. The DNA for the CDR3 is TGCGCCAGCAGCTTCCGGGGACAACCCTACAATGAGCAGTTCTTC.